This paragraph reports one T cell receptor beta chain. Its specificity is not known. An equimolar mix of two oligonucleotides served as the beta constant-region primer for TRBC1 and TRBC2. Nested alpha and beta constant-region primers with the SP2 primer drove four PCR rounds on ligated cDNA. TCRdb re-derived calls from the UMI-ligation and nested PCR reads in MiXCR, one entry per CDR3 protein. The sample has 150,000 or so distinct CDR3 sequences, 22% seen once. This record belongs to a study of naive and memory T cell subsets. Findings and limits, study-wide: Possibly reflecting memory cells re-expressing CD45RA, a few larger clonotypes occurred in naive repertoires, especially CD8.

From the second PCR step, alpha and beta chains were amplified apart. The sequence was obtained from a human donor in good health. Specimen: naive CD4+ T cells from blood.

CDR3 DNA: TGTGCCAGCAGTCGAGAAGGAGGGGACAACAATGAGCAGTTCTTC. This codes for CASSREGGDNNEQFF. The chain carries TRBV6-6 and TRBJ2-1; D possibly matches TRBD1 or TRBD2 (6 bases each). The CDR3 consists of 15 residues. V lost 5 bases, J lost 5 bases, and 16 bases lay in between. CDR1 MNHNY and CDR2 SVGAGI come from the germline V gene (reference sequence).